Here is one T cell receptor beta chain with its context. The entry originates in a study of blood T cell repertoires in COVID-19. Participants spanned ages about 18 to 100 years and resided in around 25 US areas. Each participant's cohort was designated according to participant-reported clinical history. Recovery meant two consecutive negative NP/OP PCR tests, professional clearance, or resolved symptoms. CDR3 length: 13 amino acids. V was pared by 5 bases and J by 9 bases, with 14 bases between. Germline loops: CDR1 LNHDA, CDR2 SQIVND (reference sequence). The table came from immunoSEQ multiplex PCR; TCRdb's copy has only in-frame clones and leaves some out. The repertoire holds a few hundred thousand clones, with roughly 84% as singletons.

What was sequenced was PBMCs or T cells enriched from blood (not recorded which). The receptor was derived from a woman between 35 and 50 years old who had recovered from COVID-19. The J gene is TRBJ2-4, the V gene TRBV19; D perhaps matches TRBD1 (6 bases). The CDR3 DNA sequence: TGTGCCAGTAGTCGACAGGCTGGGGGCATTCAGTACTTC. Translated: CASSRQAGGIQYF.